This T cell receptor (beta chain) was sequenced during a study of Ad26.COV2.S vaccination and SARS-CoV-2 variants. Study results and caveats: Across vaccine and placebo recipients, the breadth of non-spike TCRs was similar. Individuals receiving vaccine had higher spike-specific TCR breadth than placebo recipients did. Substantial breadth was reported for post-vaccination spike-specific CD8+ and CD4+ T cells.

Method: immunoSEQ multiplex PCR; TCRdb's copy keeps in-frame clones and lacks some. The table shows some 350,000 clones, with around 90% occurring only once. Between the trimmed V and J ends, which lost 4 bases and 4 bases, there was a span of 11 bases. This CDR3 region has 14 residues. Germline values: CDR1 SGHRS, CDR2 YFSETQ. This clone showed up just once. Its antigen is still unknown. The chain joins TRBV5-1 to TRBJ1-4; tentative D call: TRBD1 (6 bases). This receptor was identified in a human donor who had recovered from COVID-19. The sample consisted of peripheral blood, taken after recovery from COVID-19. This CDR3 reads CASSPGQNNEKLFF. CDR3 nucleotides: TGCGCCAGCAGCCCAGGACAGAATAATGAAAAACTGTTTTTT.